Listed below are T cell receptor beta chains from one sample, sequenced in a study of cytomegalovirus exposure and HLA in healthy donors. Some clones are missing from TCRdb's copy, which holds only in-frame ones; the method was immunoSEQ multiplex PCR. Of about 110,000 clones in the sample, approximately 82% were seen once. Sequencing was carried out using PBMCs. The receptor source for this set is a man aged 30 to 45 in good health and CMV-seropositive. CDR3s include the opening cysteine and the closing phenylalanine or tryptophan. The D gene is left open where the match is weak. Clone size appears in some rows only: once, few, many, or a class for an expanded clone.

d_call | clone_size | j_call | v_call | cdr3_nt | cdr3_aa
. | . | TRBJ2-7 | TRBV27 | TGTGCCAGCAGAACGACAGGGGAGGGCTACGAGCAGTACTTC | CASRTTGEGYEQYF
TRBD1 | . | TRBJ2-7 | TRBV19 | TGTGCCAGTAGTATGGGACAGGGGGCTTCCTACGAGCAGTACTTC | CASSMGQGASYEQYF
TRBD2 | . | TRBJ2-7 | TRBV6-5 | TGTGCCAGCAGCCCACGGACTAGCTACCCCTACGAGCAGTACTTC | CASSPRTSYPYEQYF
TRBD2 | . | TRBJ2-3 | TRBV7-9 | TGTGCCAGCAGCTTAGTGGGGCAGCGGGGTGGAGATACGCAGTATTTT | CASSLVGQRGGDTQYF
TRBD1 | . | TRBJ2-7 | TRBV5-4 | TGTGCCAGCAGCCCCGGGACAGGGGGATACATGTCCTACGAGCAGTACTTC | CASSPGTGGYMSYEQYF
. | . | TRBJ2-7 | TRBV10-3 | TGTGCCATCAGTGAGTGGGAACAGGGTTCCGAGCAGTACTTC | CAISEWEQGSEQYF
TRBD2 | few | TRBJ2-7 | TRBV7-2 | TGTGCCAGCAGCTCCACGCCGGGACTAGCGGGGGTCCACTCCTACGAGCAGTACTTC | CASSSTPGLAGVHSYEQYF
. | . | TRBJ2-4 | TRBV27 | TGTGCCAGCAGTAGCCCCCGGGAAATAGCCAAAAACATTCAGTACTTC | CASSSPREIAKNIQYF
. | . | TRBJ1-6 | TRBV7-9 | TGTGCCAGCAGCCAACGGGCCGGGGGCCAGCGGGGTTCACCCCTCCACTTT | CASSQRAGGQRGSPLHF
. | . | TRBJ2-7 | TRBV5-4 | TGTGCCAGCAGCCTCCCCCCGGGTCGTGGAAACGAGCAGTACTTC | CASSLPPGRGNEQYF
. | few | TRBJ2-1 | TRBV2 | TGTGCCAGCAGTGAACTAAACCTAGACAGGTCAGAGCAGTTCTTC | CASSELNLDRSEQFF
TRBD1 | once | TRBJ1-4 | TRBV5-1 | TGCGCCAGCAGCTTCGGGACAGGGGATTTTCTGTTTTTT | CASSFGTGDFLFF
. | . | TRBJ1-5 | TRBV7-8 | TGTGCCAGCAGCTTACGTAGCAATCAGCCCCAGCATTTT | CASSLRSNQPQHF
. | . | TRBJ1-4 | TRBV4-3 | TGCGCCAGCAGCCAAGAGTCGGGGGGGGTTGAAAAACTGTTTTTT | CASSQESGGVEKLFF
TRBD1 | . | TRBJ2-2 | TRBV27 | TGTGCCAGCCGACAGGGGAGGCAGCTGTTTTTT | CASRQGRQLFF
. | . | TRBJ1-4 | TRBV28 | TGTGCCAGCAGTTTGCTTGGACTCGAGTTGGCTAATGAAAAACTGTTTTTT | CASSLLGLELANEKLFF
TRBD1 | once | TRBJ2-2 | TRBV30 | TGTGCCTGGACTTCGGGACAGGGTAATACCGGGGAGCTGTTTTTT | CAWTSGQGNTGELFF
TRBD1 | . | TRBJ1-3 | TRBV28 | TGTGCCAGCAGTTCCCCGACAGGGGGCGTTTTAGGAAACACCATATATTTT | CASSSPTGGVLGNTIYF
TRBD1 | . | TRBJ1-2 | TRBV4-3 | TGCGCCAGCAGCCAAACCGGGACAGGATGGGATGGCTACACCTTC | CASSQTGTGWDGYTF
. | . | TRBJ2-3 | TRBV6-5 | TGTGCCAGCAGTTACAGCGTCTATCTAAGCACAGATACGCAGTATTTT | CASSYSVYLSTDTQYF
. | . | TRBJ2-7 | TRBV4-1 | TGCGCCAGCAGCCAAGAGACAGCCTACCCCGAGCAGTACTTC | CASSQETAYPEQYF
. | . | TRBJ2-3 | TRBV5-4 | TGTGCCAGCAGCTTGGCGGGGGGCCGTCTCACAGATACGCAGTATTTT | CASSLAGGRLTDTQYF
. | . | TRBJ2-7 | TRBV9 | TGTGCCAGCAGCGTAGCCCAGGGGCCTTCCTACGAGCAGTACTTC | CASSVAQGPSYEQYF
. | . | TRBJ1-3 | TRBV14 | TGTGCCAGCAGCCAAGATGGGCACGGAAACACCATATATTTT | CASSQDGHGNTIYF
TRBD1 | . | TRBJ1-6 | TRBV27 | TGTGCCAGCTCGGACAGGGGGAATTCACCCCTCCACTTT | CASSDRGNSPLHF
TRBD2 | . | TRBJ2-3 | TRBV7-9 | TGTGCCAGCAGCTTCGGTTTTAGCGGGGGGGCCGCAGATACGCAGTATTTT | CASSFGFSGGAADTQYF
. | . | TRBJ2-7 | TRBV2 | TGTGCCAGCAGAACTATATCAGACTCCTACGAGCAGTACTTC | CASRTISDSYEQYF
TRBD1 | . | TRBJ2-7 | TRBV6-1 | TGTGCCAGCAGTGGGGGACAGCAGAGCTCCTACGAGCAGTACTTC | CASSGGQQSSYEQYF
. | once | TRBJ2-1 | TRBV7-9 | TGTGCCAGCACCAACCAGGGAAAACCCCCCAATGAGCAGTTCTTC | CASTNQGKPPNEQFF
TRBD1 | . | TRBJ1-2 | TRBV4-3 | TGCGCCAGCAGCCTAATTATTACTCGGGACAGGGAAGAAGATGGCTACACCTTC | CASSLIITRDREEDGYTF
. | . | TRBJ2-5 | TRBV18 | TGTGCCAGCTCAGATGAGGGAAGTTCGGAGACCCAGTACTTC | CASSDEGSSETQYF
. | few | TRBJ1-3 | TRBV7-6 | TGTGCCAGCAGTCAGGGGAACACCATATATTTT | CASSQGNTIYF
. | . | TRBJ2-5 | TRBV2 | TGTGCCAGCAGTGAAGCTGCAGCAGGGCCCGTAGAGACCCAGTACTTC | CASSEAAAGPVETQYF